The rows below give T cell receptor beta chains drawn from one sample of a study of identical twins. From the 5' RACE reads, TCRdb called clonotypes with MiXCR, one entry per CDR3 protein. Here the sample spans roughly 1,500,000 distinct CDR3 sequences, around 29% being singletons. The specimen was cord blood. The receptor set was obtained from a newborn girl in good health. Each CDR3 is given with its conserved first and last residue. A D gene is named only where the DNA matches it firmly. The size of a clone is reported for some rows only, either as once, few or many, or as a class for expanded clones.

>NA|TRBJ1-2|few|TRBV6-1
CASSETQGLSYTF
TGTGCCAGCAGTGAAACACAGGGATTGAGCTACACCTTC
>NA|TRBJ1-2|NA|TRBV10-3
CAISERTTNYGYTF
TGTGCCATCAGTGAACGGACAACTAACTATGGCTACACCTTC
>NA|TRBJ1-2|few|TRBV7-6
CASSLFPDKGYGYTF
TGTGCCAGCAGCTTATTCCCAGACAAGGGGTATGGCTACACCTTC
>NA|TRBJ2-7|NA|TRBV21-1
CASSTSYEQSF
TGTGCCAGCAGCACCTCCTACGAGCAGTCCTTC
>TRBD2|TRBJ2-4|NA|TRBV13
CASGGSNSKNIQYF
TGTGCCAGCGGCGGGAGCAACTCCAAAAACATTCAGTACTTC
>TRBD2|TRBJ2-1|NA|TRBV7-2
CASSSVGGLGETQFF
TGTGCCAGCAGCTCCGTGGGGGGACTAGGAGAGACCCAGTTCTTC
>NA|TRBJ2-3|NA|TRBV25-1
CASSGGGIQLDTQYF
TGTGCCAGCAGTGGGGGCGGGATTCAGTTAGATACGCAGTATTTT
>NA|TRBJ1-3|NA|TRBV6-5
CASSYATGNTIYF
TGTGCCAGCAGTTACGCTACTGGAAACACCATATATTTT
>TRBD2|TRBJ2-1|NA|TRBV2
CASSVPSGLAGGDSYNEQFF
TGTGCCAGCAGTGTCCCCTCCGGACTAGCGGGAGGGGACTCCTACAATGAGCAGTTCTTC
>TRBD1|TRBJ1-2|many|TRBV28
CASSSGQGGGYTF
TGTGCCAGCAGCAGTGGACAGGGGGGTGGCTACACCTTC
>TRBD1|TRBJ2-7|few|TRBV10-3
CAISARGQGDYEQYF
TGTGCCATCAGCGCCCGTGGACAGGGGGACTACGAGCAGTACTTC
>NA|TRBJ2-3|NA|TRBV6-5
CASSRRASRFTDTQYF
TGTGCCAGCAGCCGACGGGCTTCTCGATTCACAGATACGCAGTATTTT
>NA|TRBJ2-5|NA|TRBV3-1
CASSQGQGRYF
TGTGCCAGCAGCCAAGGGCAGGGTCGGTACTTC
>NA|TRBJ1-2|once|TRBV20-1
CSARVPRGLNYGYTF
TGCAGTGCTAGAGTTCCACGAGGACTAAACTATGGCTACACCTTC
>TRBD2|TRBJ2-1|NA|TRBV7-9
CASSYSSGRAVVQFF
TGTGCCAGCAGCTATTCTAGCGGGAGGGCCGTTGTGCAGTTCTTC
>TRBD2|TRBJ2-5|few|TRBV7-2
CASSLIRSGGTQETQYF
TGTGCCAGCAGCTTGATTCGAAGCGGGGGGACCCAAGAGACCCAGTACTTC
>NA|TRBJ1-4|few|TRBV10-3
CAIREGANEKLFF
TGTGCCATCAGGGAAGGGGCTAATGAAAAACTGTTTTTT
>TRBD2|TRBJ2-1|many|TRBV15
CATSRGSGTSNEQFF
TGTGCCACCAGCAGAGGTAGTGGGACTAGCAATGAGCAGTTCTTC
>NA|TRBJ2-1|few|TRBV6-5
CASSYRGGQFF
TGTGCCAGCAGTTATAGGGGCGGGCAGTTCTTC
>TRBD2|TRBJ2-7|few|TRBV12-3/TRBV12-4
CASRSGRDYEQYF
TGTGCCAGCAGGAGCGGGAGGGACTACGAGCAGTACTTC
>TRBD2|TRBJ2-7|few|TRBV7-9
CASSLILQRDGNNEQYF
TGTGCCAGCAGCTTAATCCTCCAGCGGGATGGGAACAATGAGCAGTACTTC
>NA|TRBJ2-7|NA|TRBV7-2
CASSFDRILSYEQYF
TGTGCCAGCAGTTTCGACAGGATCCTATCCTACGAGCAGTACTTC
>TRBD1|TRBJ2-1|few|TRBV28
CASSLLGQGVEREQFF
TGTGCCAGCAGTTTATTGGGACAGGGAGTTGAGCGGGAGCAGTTCTTC
>TRBD2|TRBJ2-1|NA|TRBV12-5
CASGRGLAGGLNEQFF
TGTGCTAGTGGTCGGGGACTAGCGGGGGGCCTTAATGAGCAGTTCTTC
>NA|TRBJ2-1|NA|TRBV9
CASSVDQAQGYNEQFF
TGTGCCAGCAGCGTAGATCAAGCCCAGGGGTACAATGAGCAGTTCTTC
>TRBD1|TRBJ2-5|NA|TRBV12-3/TRBV12-4
CASGFDRGETQYF
TGTGCCAGCGGTTTTGACAGGGGGGAGACCCAGTACTTC
>TRBD2|TRBJ2-5|NA|TRBV6-5
CASSYKLAGWETQYF
TGTGCCAGCAGTTACAAGCTAGCGGGGTGGGAGACCCAGTACTTC
>TRBD2|TRBJ2-7|NA|TRBV28
CASTFWLGSGTYEQYF
TGTGCCAGCACTTTTTGGCTGGGTAGCGGGACCTACGAGCAGTACTTC
>NA|TRBJ1-2|NA|TRBV10-3
CAISAGSAYGYTF
TGTGCCATCAGTGCTGGGTCGGCCTATGGCTACACCTTC
>NA|TRBJ2-7|NA|TRBV20-1
CSADRDDSYEQYF
TGCAGTGCGGACCGGGACGACTCCTACGAGCAGTACTTC
>TRBD1|TRBJ1-4|many|TRBV12-3/TRBV12-4
CASRFRDRGEKLFF
TGTGCCAGCAGGTTCCGGGACAGGGGTGAAAAACTGTTTTTT
>TRBD2|TRBJ2-1|NA|TRBV6-5
CASGYSSGTSLCNEQFF
TGTGCCAGCGGTTACTCCTCCGGGACTAGCCTCTGCAATGAGCAGTTCTTC
>TRBD2|TRBJ2-7|few|TRBV6-5
CASSSSPRGGNEQYF
TGTGCCAGCAGTTCGAGCCCACGGGGGGGCAATGAGCAGTACTTC
>NA|TRBJ2-1|few|TRBV29-1
CSVEQTYEQFF
TGCAGCGTTGAACAAACCTACGAGCAGTTCTTC
>NA|TRBJ2-6|once|TRBV7-2
CASRHDSSGANVLTF
TGTGCCAGCAGGCACGACAGCTCTGGGGCCAACGTCCTGACTTTC
>NA|TRBJ1-2|few|TRBV9
CASSVDVGGYGYTF
TGTGCCAGCAGCGTAGATGTGGGAGGCTATGGCTACACCTTC
>TRBD1|TRBJ1-5|NA|TRBV20-1
CSAREKQGSNQPQHF
TGCAGTGCTAGGGAAAAACAGGGGAGCAATCAGCCCCAGCATTTT
>NA|TRBJ2-3|NA|TRBV3-1
CASSQETGMSTDTQYF
TGTGCCAGCAGCCAAGAGACCGGGATGAGCACAGATACGCAGTATTTT
>NA|TRBJ2-5|few|TRBV6-5
CASSYTSSQETQYF
TGTGCCAGCAGTTACACTAGCTCCCAAGAGACCCAGTACTTC
>TRBD1|TRBJ1-1|NA|TRBV5-5
CASSLNYRGTEAFF
TGTGCCAGCAGCTTGAACTACAGGGGCACTGAAGCTTTCTTT
>TRBD1|TRBJ1-5|few|TRBV6-1
CASSDTGALQPQHF
TGTGCCAGCAGTGATACAGGGGCTCTTCAGCCCCAGCATTTT
>NA|TRBJ2-3|many|TRBV25-1
CASSDVSTDTQYF
TGCGCCAGCAGTGATGTCTCCACAGATACGCAGTATTTT
>NA|TRBJ2-7|many|TRBV29-1
CSVRNSVHEQYF
TGCAGCGTTAGGAACAGCGTCCACGAGCAGTACTTC
>TRBD1|TRBJ1-6|few|TRBV7-9
CASSLLPGDRDNSPLHF
TGTGCCAGCAGCTTATTACCCGGGGACAGGGATAATTCACCCCTCCACTTT
>NA|TRBJ2-7|many|TRBV29-1
CSVGKGHYEQYF
TGCAGCGTTGGTAAAGGACACTACGAGCAGTACTTC
>NA|TRBJ1-2|NA|TRBV5-1
CASSKSLDWYGYTF
TGCGCCAGCAGCAAGTCCCTAGACTGGTATGGCTACACCTTC
>TRBD1|TRBJ2-7|NA|TRBV29-1
CSVAPGQGASEQYF
TGCAGCGTTGCCCCGGGACAGGGGGCGTCCGAGCAGTACTTC
>NA|TRBJ1-5|NA|TRBV28
CASSFATRGGQPQHF
TGTGCCAGCAGTTTCGCCACCCGGGGTGGACAGCCCCAGCATTTT
>TRBD1|TRBJ2-6|NA|TRBV29-1
CSGRDRGPYGANVLTF
TGCAGTGGCAGGGACAGGGGGCCGTATGGGGCCAACGTCCTGACTTTC
>NA|TRBJ1-2|many|TRBV5-1
CASSLAPGNYGYTF
TGTGCCAGCAGCTTGGCTCCAGGCAACTATGGCTACACCTTC
>NA|TRBJ2-7|NA|TRBV7-8
CASSLLQSQARLSYEQYF
TGTGCCAGCAGCTTATTGCAGTCCCAGGCTAGACTCTCCTACGAGCAGTACTTC
>NA|TRBJ1-2|NA|TRBV7-9
CASSLGIRQEGGYTF
TGTGCCAGCAGCTTGGGGATCAGACAGGAAGGTGGCTACACCTTC
>TRBD1|TRBJ1-2|NA|TRBV4-2
CASSQDMGTGSNYGYTF
TGTGCCAGCAGCCAAGATATGGGGACAGGGTCTAACTATGGCTACACCTTC
>TRBD2|TRBJ2-2|few|TRBV7-2
CASSFWAGDTGELFF
TGTGCCAGCAGCTTCTGGGCGGGAGACACCGGGGAGCTGTTTTTT
>TRBD1|TRBJ2-1|NA|TRBV19
CASSLLWGQGAHEQFF
TGTGCCAGTAGTCTCCTTTGGGGACAGGGGGCGCATGAGCAGTTCTTC
>NA|TRBJ1-1|few|TRBV29-1
CSVEEVDRPTEAFF
TGCAGCGTTGAAGAGGTTGACAGACCCACTGAAGCTTTCTTT
>TRBD1|TRBJ2-1|NA|TRBV27
CASSLSAYRGQGFF
TGTGCCAGCAGTTTATCGGCCTACAGGGGGCAAGGGTTCTTC
>NA|TRBJ1-1|few|TRBV10-3
CAISESPKMGRGAEYMSTEAFF
TGTGCCATCAGTGAGTCCCCGAAGATGGGACGCGGGGCGGAGTACATGAGCACTGAAGCTTTCTTT
>NA|TRBJ1-4|NA|TRBV20-1
CSASGGGNEKLFF
TGCAGTGCTAGTGGGGGAGGTAATGAAAAACTGTTTTTT